This T cell receptor beta chain was sequenced during a study of blood T cell repertoires in COVID-19. Study-level information: Collection of acute and convalescent COVID-19 samples took place in the United States, Italy and Spain. The cDNA or gDNA used as material had been derived from T cells, B-cell-depleted T cells, or PBMCs.

This clone has just a few counts. V lost 0 bases and J 5 bases, leaving 14 bases between the germline ends. From germline, CDR1 is SGHNT and CDR2 YYREEE (reference sequence). The CDR3 is 15 residues long. Source study methods: The authors estimated nucleated cell counts from reference gene primer amplification. Profiled with immunoSEQ multiplex PCR; TCRdb holds only in-frame clones, not every one. Clone size and V and J calls were adopted from that table, with D and trimming inferred from the DNA. Among over 90,000 clones listed, about 86% were seen once. The TCR was taken from a woman aged 60-70 years in a cohort sampled during active or convalescent COVID-19. The chain uses TRBV5-4 and TRBJ2-5; D might be TRBD2 (6 bases). Sequencing input: peripheral blood. The CDR3 region is CASSLGGVGKETQYF. In DNA form, the CDR3 reads TGTGCCAGCAGCTTGGGCGGGGTAGGTAAGGAGACCCAGTACTTC.